This TCR beta chain was recorded in a study of T cells after yellow fever vaccination. V lost 4 bases and J 0 bases, leaving 13 bases between the germline ends. CDR3 length equals 15 residues. CDR1 LNHDA and CDR2 SQIVND come from the germline V gene (reference sequence). TCRdb re-called the 5' RACE reads through MiXCR, storing one row per CDR3 protein. Among approximately 300,000 distinct CDR3 sequences listed, roughly 6.8% were seen once. The J gene is TRBJ2-7, the V gene TRBV19; possibly TRBD1 or TRBD2 for D (5 bases each). The TCR sequence derives from a man aged 18 to 30 who received the YFV17D yellow fever vaccine. The sample consisted of PBMCs, taken 45 days after the first yellow fever vaccination. Here the CDR3 DNA reads TGTGCCAGTAGTAGCCGGGGCAGCAGCTCCTACGAGCAGTACTTC. This encodes CASSSRGSSSYEQYF.